This T cell receptor beta chain is from a study of CDR3 diversity in severe acne. This clonotype was seen only a few times. TCRdb reprocessed the PCR reads via MiXCR and lists one record per CDR3 protein. The sample lists some 85,000 distinct CDR3 sequences, approximately 49% occurring once. Sequenced input: blood. The receptor was isolated from a male donor with severe acne vulgaris.

In DNA, the CDR3 is TGCGCCAGCAGCCGCGGGGCAGGAACGCGCCAAGAGACCCAGTACTTC. It specifies CASSRGAGTRQETQYF. The gene calls are TRBV5-1 and TRBJ2-5; tentative D call: TRBD2 (6 bases). The V gene lost 4 bases and the J gene lost 1 base, with 17 bases spanning the gap. The germline gives CDR1 SGHRS, CDR2 YFSETQ. The CDR3 loop spans 16 amino acids. Complete variable domain (other parts from reference TRBV5-1 and TRBJ2-5): KAGVTQTPRYLIKTRGQQVTLSCSPISGHRSVSWYQQTPGQGLQFLFEYFSETQRNKGNFPGRFSGRQFSNSRSEMNVSTLELGDSALYLCASSRGAGTRQETQYFGPGTRLLVL.